The 28 T cell receptor beta chains given below trace back to one sample, sequenced in a study of CD8 T cells in Susac syndrome. Random hexamers were used to reverse transcribe roughly 0.45 to 1 ug of RNA. Each CDR3 protein gets one entry after TCRdb re-called the immunoSEQ multiplex PCR reads with MiXCR. The profile shows 400,000 to 550,000 distinct CDR3 sequences, about 85% of them singletons. The sample taken for sequencing was CD8+ T cells from PBMCs. These TCRs come from a human donor with multiple sclerosis.

This clonotype was seen only a few times. The J gene is TRBJ1-1, the V gene TRBV28, with D unclear. Trimming took off 7 bases at V and 1 base at J, with 13 bases between the two ends. The germline V gene has CDR1 MDHEN and CDR2 SYDVKM. The CDR3 is 14 residues long. This CDR3 reads CASTKQQWNTEAFF. The DNA for the CDR3 is TGTGCCAGCACTAAACAACAATGGAACACTGAAGCTTTCTTT.

The CDR3 here is CASMANVLTF. The CDR3 DNA reads as TGTGCCAGCATGGCCAACGTCCTGACTTTC. J is TRBJ2-6 and V is TRBV12-3 or TRBV12-4; no clear D. Trimming removed 7 bases at V and 6 bases at J, with 1 base between. This CDR3 is 10 amino acids long.

This chain links TRBV29-1 with TRBJ1-2; the match to TRBD1 covers 8 bases. Germline CDR1 and CDR2: SQVTM and ANQGSEA. The CDR3 is 13 residues long. The V gene end was trimmed by 6 bases and the J gene end by 3 bases; junction bases not matched to a gene: 6. The CDR3 DNA follows: TGCAGCGTCACAGGGGGAACGGACTATGGCTACACCTTC. Protein product: CSVTGGTDYGYTF.

This clonotype was detected only once. V is TRBV7-9 and J is TRBJ2-6, with TRBD1 matching over 7 bases. V gave up 4 bases and J gave up 2 bases; unmatched junction bases: 5. The length of the CDR3 is 16 residues. Germline CDR1 SEHNR, CDR2 FQNEAQ (reference sequence). CDR3 region: CASSSFDRAGANVLTF. The DNA of the CDR3 is TGTGCCAGCAGCTCTTTTGACAGGGCTGGGGCCAACGTCCTGACTTTC.

The chain carries TRBV10-2 and TRBJ2-7; no clear D gene. The germline V gene has CDR1 WSHSY and CDR2 SAAADI. This CDR3 comprises 12 residues. The V gene lost 4 bases and the J gene lost 5 bases, with 9 bases spanning the gap. CDR3 in DNA: TGCGCCAGCAGTGTGGTCCTGGACGAGCAGTACTTC. Amino acid sequence: CASSVVLDEQYF.

This clonotype showed up just once. This rearrangement joins TRBV27 to TRBJ1-1; D is possibly TRBD1 (6 bases). CDR1 MNHEY and CDR2 SMNVEV come from the germline V gene (reference sequence). This CDR3 is 15 amino acids long. The V end was cut by 1 base, the J end by 4 bases, with 13 bases between. The CDR3 loop is CASSLFVPGATEAFF. The CDR3 coding sequence is TGTGCCAGCAGTTTATTTGTACCGGGGGCCACTGAAGCTTTCTTT.

The V and J genes are TRBV6-1 and TRBJ2-5; 13 bases fit TRBD2. The CDR3 is made up of 16 amino acids. From germline, CDR1 is MNHNS and CDR2 SASEGT. The trim removed 6 bases at V and 3 bases at J, leaving 7 bases unmatched. The CDR3 loop is CASSSTSGGAEETQYF. CDR3 in DNA: TGTGCCAGCAGCTCCACTAGCGGGGGGGCCGAAGAGACCCAGTACTTC.

CDR3 residues: CASSIDGQKAMNTEAFF. The CDR3 nucleotides read TGTGCCAGTAGTATAGACGGCCAAAAAGCTATGAACACTGAAGCTTTCTTT. The genes are TRBV19 and TRBJ1-1; D is ambiguous. V lost 0 bases and J lost 0, with 14 bases in between. Per germline, CDR1 LNHDA and CDR2 SQIVND (reference sequence). The CDR3 length is 17 residues.

This chain links TRBV7-9 with TRBJ2-5; D uncertain. This CDR3 is built from 13 residues. V was clipped by 5 bases and J by 0 bases, with 7 bases between them. The V gene's germline CDR1 is SEHNR and CDR2 FQNEAQ (reference sequence). CDR3 protein: CASSPVYQETQYF. The CDR3 DNA sequence: TGTGCCAGCAGCCCGGTGTACCAAGAGACCCAGTACTTC. Filled out from reference TRBV7-9 and TRBJ2-5, the complete variable domain reads DTGVSQNPRHKITKRGQNVTFRCDPISEHNRLYWYRQTLGQGPEFLTYFQNEAQLEKSRLLSDRFSAERPKGSFSTLEIQRTEQGDSAMYLCASSPVYQETQYFGPGTRLLVL.

The chain combines TRBV5-1 with TRBJ2-2; 11 nucleotides align to TRBD1. The germline gives CDR1 SGHRS, CDR2 YFSETQ. This CDR3 has 15 amino acids. J was trimmed by 5 bases and V by 4 bases; bases with no gene match: 4. The CDR3 loop is CASSIGQGATGELFF. CDR3 nucleotide sequence: TGCGCCAGCAGCATCGGACAGGGGGCAACCGGGGAGCTGTTTTTT.

A word on this clonotype: Here the CDR3 omits its conserved ending phenylalanine or tryptophan, so a read error is the likely source. The chain joins TRBV7-9 to TRBJ1-2; D ambiguous. V gave up 2 bases and J gave up 6 bases, with 16 bases separating them. The CDR3 contains 15 residues. Germline CDR1 is SEHNR and CDR2 is FQNEAQ (reference sequence). This chain's CDR3 is CASSLYKSGRDGYTL. CDR3 nucleotide sequence: TGTGCCAGCAGCTTATACAAGTCGGGGAGGGATGGCTACACCCTC.

The CDR3 nucleotides read TGTGCCAACTCGCTTCAGAGGGGGGGAGAGACCCAGTACTTC. Translation: CANSLQRGGETQYF. V gene TRBV27 combines with J gene TRBJ2-5; TRBD2 is a possible D gene (7 bases). V shed 10 bases and J shed 4 bases, with 19 bases lying between them. The CDR3 covers 14 residues. The germline CDR1 and CDR2 sequences are MNHEY and SMNVEV (reference sequence).

This clonotype has a handful of counts. Here the CDR3 DNA reads TGTGCCAGCAGCTTATTCGGAGCGGGTGACGAGCAGTACTTC. Its translation: CASSLFGAGDEQYF. The J gene is TRBJ2-7, the V gene TRBV11-2; the D gene is possibly TRBD2 (6 bases). Germline CDR1 is SGHAT and CDR2 is FQNNGV. The CDR3 is 14 amino acids. Between the trimmed V and J ends, which lost 2 bases and 5 bases, there was a span of 13 bases.

V and J are TRBV20-1 and TRBJ2-1; 12 nucleotides line up with TRBD2. Germline V gene data show CDR1 as DFQATT and CDR2 as SNEGSKA (reference sequence). This CDR3 has 19 amino acids. V gave up 1 base and J gave up 12 bases; unmatched junction bases: 22. DNA of the CDR3: TGCAGTGCTAGAGGACACTCAAACGAGGGACTAGCGGGCCGACGGGGGCAGTTCTTC. Translated: CSARGHSNEGLAGRRGQFF.

The chain links TRBV12-3 or TRBV12-4 to TRBJ1-5; 7 positions match TRBD1. Trimming cost V 8 bases and J 4 bases; bases outside gene matches: 17. The CDR3 runs to 17 residues. CDR3 sequence reads: CASAGDRTEGINQPQHF. CDR3 nucleotides: TGTGCCAGCGCGGGGGACAGAACCGAAGGTATTAATCAGCCCCAGCATTTT.

The genes are TRBV20-1 and TRBJ1-5; D gene uncertain. In germline, CDR1 is DFQATT, CDR2 SNEGSKA (reference sequence). CDR3 length: 17 residues. Trimming cost V 0 bases and J 6 bases, with 21 bases left between them. CDR3 DNA sequence: TGCAGTGCTAGAGATTTGAGGGCCATCGATTACGGTCAGCCCCAGCATTTT. The encoded protein is CSARDLRAIDYGQPQHF.

The chain joins TRBV5-4 to TRBJ2-7; possibly TRBD1 or TRBD2 for D (5 bases each). Trimming pared 4 bases from V and 1 base from J, leaving 15 bases between. CDR1 SGHNT and CDR2 YYREEE come from the germline V gene (reference sequence). The CDR3 has 15 amino acids. CDR3 coding DNA: TGTGCCAGCAGCCACCCGTCCGGGACGTCCTACGAGCAGTACTTC. The encoded protein is CASSHPSGTSYEQYF.

V is TRBV29-1 and J is TRBJ1-1; D ambiguous. Trimming shortened V by 0 bases and J by 0 bases, and 11 bases separated the two germline ends. Germline loops: CDR1 SQVTM, CDR2 ANQGSEA. The CDR3 spans 15 residues. The CDR3 is CSVEDLGRLNTEAFF. The CDR3 DNA sequence: TGCAGCGTTGAAGATCTCGGTCGGTTGAACACTGAAGCTTTCTTT.

The V and J genes are TRBV7-9 and TRBJ2-7; D not resolved. The CDR3 spans 14 residues. CDR1 and CDR2 from the germline V gene are SEHNR and FQNEAQ (reference sequence). V dropped 3 bases and J dropped 0 bases, with 9 bases sitting between them. The CDR3 DNA reads TGTGCCAGCAGCTTTCCCCTCAGCTCCTACGAGCAGTACTTC. Amino acid sequence: CASSFPLSSYEQYF.

The V gene is TRBV7-8, the J gene TRBJ2-1, with 10 positions matching TRBD1. J was trimmed by 10 bases and V by 4 bases; bases with no gene match: 13. CDR1 SGHVS and CDR2 FQNEAQ come from the germline V gene. This CDR3 comprises 16 residues. The CDR3 bases are TGTGCCAGCAGCTCATCGACAGGGGGCATGATGTCGGAGCAGTTCTTC. Protein sequence: CASSSSTGGMMSEQFF.

The chain uses TRBV12-3 or TRBV12-4 and TRBJ2-1, with D possibly TRBD2 on 5 matching bases. The V and J ends lost 4 bases and 9 bases respectively, with 13 bases between them. The CDR3 has 13 residues. CDR3 loop: CASSSASIGEQFF. Written as DNA, the CDR3 is TGTGCCAGCAGTTCGGCTAGCATCGGTGAGCAGTTCTTC.

J is TRBJ1-1 and V is TRBV4-1, with D perhaps TRBD1 (6 bases). The V and J ends lost 1 base and 6 bases respectively, with 15 bases between them. Germline V CDR1 and CDR2: MGHRA, YSYEKL. The CDR3 spans 15 residues. The CDR3 DNA is TGCGCCAGCAGCCAAGTAGGCTCTGGGGGCTCTGAAGCTTTCTTT. Amino acid sequence: CASSQVGSGGSEAFF.

The J gene is TRBJ1-2, the V gene TRBV27; D perhaps matches TRBD1 (5 bases). The CDR3 is 15 residues long. V was shortened by 5 bases and J by 1 base, with 14 bases between the two germline ends. The germline CDR1 and CDR2 sequences are MNHEY and SMNVEV (reference sequence). The CDR3 protein is CASSPTGGNNYGYTF. Here the CDR3 DNA reads TGTGCCAGCAGTCCCACGGGGGGGAATAACTATGGCTACACCTTC.

This clonotype was seen only once. The V call is TRBV4-1, the J call TRBJ1-1; a possible D gene is TRBD1 (6 bases). CDR3 length: 16 residues. V dropped 0 bases and J dropped 1 base, with 12 bases sitting between them. Germline V gene sequence: CDR1 MGHRA, CDR2 YSYEKL. CDR3 amino acids: CASSQDQTGENTEAFF. The DNA of the CDR3 is TGCGCCAGCAGCCAAGATCAGACAGGCGAGAACACTGAAGCTTTCTTT.

The chain carries TRBV12-3 or TRBV12-4 and TRBJ1-1; D is ambiguous. The CDR3 runs 14 residues. Trimming stripped 6 bases from V and 3 bases from J, with 14 bases between. CDR3 bases: TGTGCCAGCAGCGCTACCGCGGCGCACACTGAAGCTTTCTTT. It translates to CASSATAAHTEAFF.

The J gene is TRBJ2-4, the V gene TRBV28, with D possibly being TRBD1 or TRBD2 (6 bases each). Trimming left V 2 bases short and J 8 bases short, with 10 bases between. This CDR3 region has 13 residues. Germline CDR1 reads MDHEN; CDR2 reads SYDVKM. The CDR3 DNA reads TGTGCCAGCAGTTTAAGGGGGGTAGACATTCAGTACTTC. It codes for CASSLRGVDIQYF.

The chain uses TRBV5-6 and TRBJ1-1; 8 bases fit TRBD1. The V gene's germline CDR1 is SGHDT and CDR2 YYEEEE. The CDR3 sequence is 15 residues long. Germline trimming cut 4 bases from V and 5 bases from J; bases unmatched to any gene: 10. CDR3 DNA sequence: TGTGCCAGCAGCCCCACCCCAACAGGGGGAACTGAAGCTTTCTTT. Amino acid sequence: CASSPTPTGGTEAFF.

This chain joins TRBV7-2 and TRBJ2-5, with 10 positions matching TRBD2. CDR3 length equals 16 residues. V shed 0 bases and J 2 bases; nucleotides not matched to a gene: 3. CDR1 and CDR2 (germline): SGHTA, FQGNSA. For the CDR3, the DNA is TGTGCCAGCAGCTTAGCTTCTAGCGGGGGACAAGAGACCCAGTACTTC. It yields the protein CASSLASSGGQETQYF.